What follows describes a single T cell receptor (beta chain). Its antigen is as yet unknown. CDR3 length: 15 residues. CDR1 and CDR2 from the germline V gene are SGHRS and YFSETQ. V shed 1 base and J shed 5 bases, with 15 bases lying between them. The data originate from a study of T cells in localized non-small cell lung cancer. Assay: immunoSEQ multiplex PCR; the TCRdb copy retains only in-frame clones and omits some. Of nearly 6,000 clones in the sample, around a quarter are singletons; the top ten hold about 8.8%. Findings of the study overall: Longer overall survival was linked to higher blood T cell density. Sequencing involved a lone tumor region, leaving heterogeneity possible. A median roughly 57 of the top 100 tumor clones appeared in adjacent lung. Uninvolved adjacent lung had higher T cell clonality than tumor and all other tissues.

This sample comprised lung tumor tissue, obtained before any cancer treatment. The chain carries TRBV5-1 and TRBJ1-1; D is perhaps TRBD1 (6 bases). This clonotype was obtained from a female donor older than 55 with stage I lung adenocarcinoma. The CDR3 sequence is CASSLLSGVGTEAFF. CDR3 DNA: TGCGCCAGCAGCTTGTTATCAGGGGTGGGGACTGAAGCTTTCTTT.